This T cell receptor (beta chain) was recovered during a study of cytomegalovirus exposure and HLA in healthy donors (dated by TCRdb to between 2016 and 2019). In the study overall: An earlier analysis of approximately 640 of the donors reported 250 to 300 Gb of sequence data and more than 90 million unique TCR beta sequences from 150 million to 200 million T cells. An early release that covered several hundred HLA-typed donors contained around 330 gigabases of sequencing data and approximately 85 million unique TCR sequences. The genetic ancestry cluster associated with self-reported Caucasian donors included about 81% of the roughly 410 genotyped donors. The study aimed to test whether signatures of past pathogen exposure could be identified by cataloging public T cell receptors. The T cell repertoires of 666 subjects were profiled by immunosequencing and related to cytomegalovirus serostatus. A separate validation cohort of more than 100 different subjects was used in addition to the roughly 720-subject first cohort. High-throughput TCR immunosequencing, statistical association of individual TCRs with disease status, and machine learning were combined to predict cytomegalovirus infection status. A later analysis re-analyzed previously published TCR beta repertoires from roughly 690 donors and added high-resolution HLA genotyping to study TCR occurrence patterns. Rather than drawing on any new phenotypic data, the later analysis identified candidate immune exposures from TCR beta sequences and the way those sequences occurred across donors. To decide whether each TCR beta V gene segment behaved as functional or pseudogenic, an earlier analysis of over 500 of the donors relied on high-throughput TCR beta sequencing. Donor age, sex, ethnicity and CMV serostatus were compiled together with the repertoire data. Genome-wide SNP genotypes for about 55% of the 666 donors were used in a later genetic analysis, which treated that subset as a discovery cohort. All discovery cohort repertoires had been generated using a single sequencing platform. HLA typing included class I and class II loci at four-digit resolution. The number of typed donors differed by locus: roughly 629-640 for A, B, C, DRB1 and DQB1; 522 for DQA1; about 600 for DPA1; and around 490 for DPB1. Roughly five DR-DQ haplotypes were handled as single units for association and clustering because linkage in the cohort was strong. Among some 400 genotyped donors of the cohort, an average of around 240,000 unique TCR beta nucleotide sequences were sequenced per donor, roughly 20% of them non-productive.

There are 16 amino acids in the CDR3, from cysteine to phenylalanine inclusive. Just CDR3 DNA is preserved here, 48 bases in frame from base 1. The germline V gene yields SGDLS for CDR1 and YYNGEE for CDR2. For this chain, trimming is 3 bases at the V end and 2 bases at the J end, and the number of junction bases without a gene match is 7. The method was the immunoSEQ multiplex PCR assay. For the multiplex PCR, a mixture combining 60 forward primers for TCR Vbeta segments and 13 reverse primers for TCR Jbeta segments was used. The CDR3 region of rearranged TCR beta genes was amplified from genomic DNA with a multiplex PCR assay. On the Illumina HiSeq System, the amplified TCR beta libraries were sequenced as 87-base-pair reads. In the original analysis: A later analysis tallied some 79 million unique TCR beta chains across the 666 repertoires, and approximately 12 million of those chains were shared by two or more donors. To remove PCR and sequencing errors, raw reads were error-corrected and collapsed into unique sequences using a nearest-neighbor algorithm that merged closely related sequences. V, D and J gene segments were assigned by aligning CDR3 sequences to IMGT reference sequences. For a sequence to be retained, at least a six-nucleotide match to both a V gene segment and a J gene segment was required. A rearrangement counted as productive if the CDR3 had no stop codons and remained in frame with V and J, and every other rearrangement counted as non-productive. Following IMGT convention, CDR3 was defined as the stretch from the second conserved V-encoded cysteine to the conserved J-encoded phenylalanine. In an earlier analysis of more than 550 of the donors, sequences lacking an unambiguous match to a single V gene segment were excluded. An earlier analysis of fewer than 750 of the donors classified V segments as functional when productive rearrangements were above 56.7% and as segregating when the standard deviation between donors was above 5%. A statistical classification framework was developed to diagnose cytomegalovirus status using the catalog of TCR beta chain sequences. In a later analysis, TCR nucleotide sequences were compared against IMGT/GENE-DB human TR gene sequences so that V and J genes could be assigned. In a later analysis, CDR3 sequences and most-parsimonious VDJ recombination scenarios were assigned using the TCRdist pipeline. A later analysis defined each TCR beta chain by its CDR3 amino acid sequence plus V-gene family, and excluded reads lacking a unique V-gene family. A later analysis removed 550 to 700 highly shared, low-generation-probability nucleotide sequences to deal with suspected cross-contamination and a sequencing artifact. For each public chain, a later analysis derived a clonal expansion index from normalized ranks of inferred template counts within each repertoire. In a later analysis, generation probabilities were computed using a VDJ recombination model fitted to out-of-frame rearrangements, and the results were checked against IGoR. In a later analysis, TCR-TCR, TCR-HLA and TCR-CMV co-occurrence was scored with hypergeometric tests, and a repertoire-size bias correction was applied to TCR pairs. False discovery rates were estimated in a later analysis by permuting HLA or CMV assignments 20 times. In a later analysis, co-occurring TCRs were grouped using DBSCAN, with TCRdist sequence similarity added in when clustering inside HLA-allele-positive subsets. Co-occurrence clustering excluded repertoires with fewer than 30,000 or more than 120,000 public chains, plus five with anomalous nucleotide sharing. TCRdb took over this immuneACCESS table, retaining in-frame rearrangements with V and J assigned. Such tables are incomplete; in checked studies, under half of the missing clones stem from an unresolved V gene, and the remainder is unexplained. V and J calls and clone size come straight from that table; D and trimming were deduced from the DNA. The sample table holds roughly 150,000 clones, of which about three quarters were seen once. The ten largest clones add up to about 10% of the sample.

In total, 600 or so healthy bone marrow donors made up the cohort. All cohort members were sampled while nominally healthy, although unrecorded immune exposures were likely present. The donor tested CMV seropositive, placing the donor among the 289 seropositive members of the cohort. Every donor gave a peripheral blood sample, and the peripheral blood mononuclear cells from that sample were used for TCR beta sequencing. The Qiagen DNeasy Blood Extraction Kit was used to extract genomic DNA from the blood cell samples. On the study overall, not on this receptor specifically: The study gave a list of 150 to 200 TCR beta chains associated with cytomegalovirus. In a later analysis, the rate of TCR association differed among HLA loci, with DRB1 alleles having the most associated TCRs and HLA-C alleles having the fewest. In a later genetic analysis, a missense DCLRE1C variant was associated with V-gene and J-gene trimming of TCR beta chains, and the association was replicated in an independent cohort. The authors suggested that the approach could potentially be generalized to other disease states and immunological phenotypes. In this cohort, only TCR beta chains were sequenced, and detectable features were limited by the absence of alpha or paired-chain data. In a later genetic analysis, fewer N-insertions in productive TCRs were reported among donors in an Asian-associated ancestry cluster than the roughly 670-donor mean. In an earlier analysis of some 500 of the donors, most TCR beta V segments appeared in productive rearrangements about 90% or about 30% of the time, broadly matching IMGT annotations. The earlier analysis of approximately 560 of the donors excluded some 15 rarely observed V segments, including chromosome 9 orphons, because counts were too low. Specific HLA alleles were associated with some 15,000 TCR beta sequences at a false discovery rate of 0.05 in a later analysis. Immune exposure information for the cohort was limited to CMV serostatus. A further reported finding was that TCR beta sequences accurately predicted the HLA-A and HLA-B alleles for most subjects in the first cohort. In vitro tests confirmed that three of the cytomegalovirus-associated TCR beta chains recognize cytomegalovirus antigens. Correlated functional status among segregating V segments might reflect linkage disequilibrium, but an unknown experimental factor could not be ruled out. A later analysis found that most CMV-associated TCR beta chains appeared HLA-restricted, with HLA associations seemingly driven largely by CMV exposure. When HLA alleles, especially DR and DQ, strongly co-occurred, TCR associations were difficult to assign to individual alleles. According to a later analysis, parvovirus B19, influenza, CMV and Epstein-Barr virus appeared linked to several top co-occurrence clusters. A group of highly shared sequence variants was considered likely to be a technical artifact of the sequencing pipeline. Because the 87-base-pair reads could not distinguish some IMGT-functional V segments, including TRBV6-2 and TRBV6-3, those segments were excluded. In both the original and validation cohorts, the classifier was reported to diagnose cytomegalovirus status with high specificity and sensitivity. In a later analysis, HLA-associated TCR beta chains were found to be more clonally expanded and to have lower generation probabilities than equally common non-associated chains. Roughly uniform sequencing depth across donors was assumed in presence/absence analyses, although this assumption may not hold. Most TCR sequences were observed very rarely across donors, whereas some public TCRs were present in many individuals. Because some donors lacked HLA typing at each locus, the association tests relied only on the typed subset.

A note on this clone: Its recognized antigen is unknown. Per-base qualities were not stored, and no clone one base away is much larger.

In this chain, TRBV9 is recombined with TRBJ2-5; TRBD2 lines up with 10 middle nucleotides. Sequencing was done on a sample of PBMCs. This receptor was identified in a man aged 25 to 45 in good health and CMV-seropositive. CDR3 reads: CASSEGASGRQETQYF. The DNA sequence is as follows: TGTGCCAGCAGCGAGGGGGCTAGCGGGAGACAAGAGACCCAGTACTTC.